The T cell receptor beta chain described here comes from a study of naive and memory T cell subsets. RNA was extracted from 2 to 2.5 ml of whole blood of healthy adults. Alpha and beta constant region primers primed reverse transcription for blood and skin samples. Each CDR3 protein gets one entry after TCRdb re-called the 5' RACE reads with MiXCR. The sample holds about 22,000 distinct CDR3 sequences; less than 5% are singletons and the top ten take over 7.5%. The CDR3 runs 14 residues. Trimming shortened V by 4 bases and J by 3 bases, and 14 bases separated the two germline ends. Germline V lookup: CDR1 SGHKS, CDR2 YYEKEE (reference sequence). This clonotype is categorized as medium-sized.

This receptor was taken from a male donor in good health. The rearrangement uses TRBV5-5 and TRBJ2-7; unclear D gene. The CDR3 sequence: CASSLFVGDYEQYF. The DNA for the CDR3 is TGTGCCAGCAGCCTCTTTGTTGGTGACTACGAGCAGTACTTC.